Described below is a single T cell receptor beta chain sequence and its context. The data stem from a study of T cell changes during pregnancy in multiple sclerosis. CDR1 is SQVTM and CDR2 is ANQGSEA in the germline V gene. CDR3 length: 14 amino acids. V was pared by 6 bases and J by 5 bases, with 12 bases of the junction left unmatched. The repertoire was sequenced with immunoSEQ multiplex PCR; TCRdb's copy has only in-frame clones and lacks some. Altogether approximately 44,000 clones are present, around nine tenths being singletons, with the ten largest covering roughly 0.61%. The sample consisted of CD4+ T cells from peripheral blood mononuclear cells, taken in the first trimester of pregnancy. The clonotype was recovered from a female donor with multiple sclerosis, enrolled in a pregnancy study. The chain is built from TRBV29-1 and TRBJ2-7, with 8 bases that match TRBD1. The CDR3 DNA reads TGCAGCGTCGACCTTCCGGGACAGGTCGACGAGCAGTACTTC. This encodes CSVDLPGQVDEQYF.